Sequencing of this T cell receptor (beta chain) was carried out in a study of cytomegalovirus exposure and HLA in healthy donors. Findings of the study overall: Most subjects' HLA-A and HLA-B alleles were reportedly predicted from TCR beta sequences.

CDR3 size: 15 residues. Trimming removed 5 bases at V and 0 bases at J, with 11 bases between. Germline CDR1 and CDR2: SGHAT and FQNNGV. Both 60 Vbeta primers and 13 Jbeta primers went into the PCR. Here immunoSEQ multiplex PCR was the method, and the copy in TCRdb shows in-frame clones only, minus some. The table records 150,000 to 200,000 clones, around 70% of them present only once. Note on this clone: Its target is not known.

V gene TRBV11-2 combines with J gene TRBJ1-3; D call uncertain. The source is a man between 18 and 29 years old in good health and CMV-seropositive. Sequenced sample: PBMCs. In DNA, the CDR3 is TGTGCCAGCAGCACCGGGATCCGCTCTGGAAACACCATATATTTT. The encoded protein is CASSTGIRSGNTIYF.